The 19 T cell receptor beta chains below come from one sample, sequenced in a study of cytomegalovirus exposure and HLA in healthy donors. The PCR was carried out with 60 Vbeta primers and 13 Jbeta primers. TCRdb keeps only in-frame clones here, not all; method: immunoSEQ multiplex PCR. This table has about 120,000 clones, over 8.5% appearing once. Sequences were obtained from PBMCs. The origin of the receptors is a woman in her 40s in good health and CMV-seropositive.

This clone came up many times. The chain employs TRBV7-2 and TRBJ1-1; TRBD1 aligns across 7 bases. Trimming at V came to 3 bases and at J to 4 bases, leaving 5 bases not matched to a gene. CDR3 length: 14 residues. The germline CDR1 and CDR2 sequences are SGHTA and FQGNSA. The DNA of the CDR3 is TGTGCCAGCAGCTTCTTGTACAGGGGCACTGAAGCTTTCTTT. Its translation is CASSFLYRGTEAFF.

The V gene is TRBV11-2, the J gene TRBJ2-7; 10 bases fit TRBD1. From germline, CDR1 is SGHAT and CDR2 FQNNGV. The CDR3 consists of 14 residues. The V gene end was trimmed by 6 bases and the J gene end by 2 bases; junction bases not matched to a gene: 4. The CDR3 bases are TGTGCCAGCAGACCGGGACAGGGGCCCTACGAGCAGTACTTC. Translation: CASRPGQGPYEQYF.

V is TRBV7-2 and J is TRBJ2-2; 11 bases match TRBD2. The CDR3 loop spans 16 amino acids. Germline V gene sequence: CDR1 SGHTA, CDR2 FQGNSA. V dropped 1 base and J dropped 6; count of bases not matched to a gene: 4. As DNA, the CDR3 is TGTGCCAGCAGCTTAGGACTAGCGGGGATCGCCGGGGAGCTGTTTTTT. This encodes CASSLGLAGIAGELFF.

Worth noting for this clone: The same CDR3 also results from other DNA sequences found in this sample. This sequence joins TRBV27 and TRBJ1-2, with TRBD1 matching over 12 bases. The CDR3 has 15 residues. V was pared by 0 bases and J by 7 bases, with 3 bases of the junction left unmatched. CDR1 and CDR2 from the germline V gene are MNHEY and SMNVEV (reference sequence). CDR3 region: CASSLSGQGAGGYTF. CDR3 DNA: TGTGCCAGCAGTTTATCGGGACAGGGGGCGGGTGGCTACACCTTC.

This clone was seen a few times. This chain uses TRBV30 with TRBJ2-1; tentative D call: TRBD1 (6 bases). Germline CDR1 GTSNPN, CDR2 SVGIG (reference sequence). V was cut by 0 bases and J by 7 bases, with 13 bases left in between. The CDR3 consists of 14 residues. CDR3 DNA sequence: TGTGCCTGGAGTGTAGGCTTCGGACAGAATGAGCAGTTCTTC. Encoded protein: CAWSVGFGQNEQFF.

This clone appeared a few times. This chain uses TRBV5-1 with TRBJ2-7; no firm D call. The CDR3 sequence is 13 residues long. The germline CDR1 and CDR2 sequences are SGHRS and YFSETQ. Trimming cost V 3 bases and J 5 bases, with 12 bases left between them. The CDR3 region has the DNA TGCGCCAGCAGCTCAAGACCCGCGGACGAGCAGTACTTC. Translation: CASSSRPADEQYF.

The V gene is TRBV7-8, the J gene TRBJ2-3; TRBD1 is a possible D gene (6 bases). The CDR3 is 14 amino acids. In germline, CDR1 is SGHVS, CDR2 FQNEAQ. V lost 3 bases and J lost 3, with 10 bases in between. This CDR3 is CASSFRQGTDTQYF. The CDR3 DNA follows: TGTGCCAGCAGCTTTCGGCAGGGGACAGATACGCAGTATTTT.

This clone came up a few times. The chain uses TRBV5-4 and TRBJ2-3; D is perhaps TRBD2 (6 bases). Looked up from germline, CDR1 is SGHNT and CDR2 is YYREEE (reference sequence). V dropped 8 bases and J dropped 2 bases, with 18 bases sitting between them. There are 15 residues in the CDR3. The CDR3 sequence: CASSQWAGTTDTQYF. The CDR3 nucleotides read TGTGCCAGTTCCCAGTGGGCGGGGACCACAGATACGCAGTATTTT.

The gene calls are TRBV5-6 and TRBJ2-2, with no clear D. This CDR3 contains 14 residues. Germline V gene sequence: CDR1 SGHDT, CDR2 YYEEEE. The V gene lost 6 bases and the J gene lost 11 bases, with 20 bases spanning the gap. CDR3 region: CASTLMAGPIELFF. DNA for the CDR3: TGTGCCAGCACCCTGATGGCAGGCCCCATTGAGCTGTTTTTT.

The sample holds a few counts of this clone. The CDR3, as DNA: TGCGCCAGCAGCTTGACACAGGGGGGGAGGAACACTGAAGCTTTCTTT. Its protein is CASSLTQGGRNTEAFF. This chain uses TRBV5-1 with TRBJ1-1, with TRBD1 identical over 8 bases. CDR1 and CDR2 from the germline V gene are SGHRS and YFSETQ. V shed 1 base, J shed 1 base, and the junction held 6 bases outside the gene matches. This CDR3 has 16 amino acids.

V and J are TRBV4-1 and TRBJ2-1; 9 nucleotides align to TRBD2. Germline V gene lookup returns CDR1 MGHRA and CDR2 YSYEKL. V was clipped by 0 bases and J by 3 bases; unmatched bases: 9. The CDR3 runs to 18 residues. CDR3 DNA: TGCGCCAGCAGCCAAGATGAAGGCGGGGGGGCTTTCTACAATGAGCAGTTCTTC. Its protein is CASSQDEGGGAFYNEQFF.

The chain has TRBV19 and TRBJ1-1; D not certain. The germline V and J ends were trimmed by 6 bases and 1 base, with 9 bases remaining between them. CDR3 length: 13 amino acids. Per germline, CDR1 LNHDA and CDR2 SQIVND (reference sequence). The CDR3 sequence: CASSPDKNTEAFF. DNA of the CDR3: TGTGCCAGTAGCCCCGACAAGAACACTGAAGCTTTCTTT.

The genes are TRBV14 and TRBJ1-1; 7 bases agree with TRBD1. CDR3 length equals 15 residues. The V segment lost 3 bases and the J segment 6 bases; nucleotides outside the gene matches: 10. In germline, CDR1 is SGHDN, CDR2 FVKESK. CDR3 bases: TGTGCCAGCAGCCATATCCGGGACAGTTTGTCTGAAGCTTTCTTT. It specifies CASSHIRDSLSEAFF.

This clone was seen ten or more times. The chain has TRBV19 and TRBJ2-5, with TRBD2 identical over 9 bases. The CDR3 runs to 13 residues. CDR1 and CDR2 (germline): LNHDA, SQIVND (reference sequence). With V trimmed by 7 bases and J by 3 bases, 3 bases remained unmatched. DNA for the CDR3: TGTGCCAGTAAAGTAGCGGGGGAAGAGACCCAGTACTTC. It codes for CASKVAGEETQYF.

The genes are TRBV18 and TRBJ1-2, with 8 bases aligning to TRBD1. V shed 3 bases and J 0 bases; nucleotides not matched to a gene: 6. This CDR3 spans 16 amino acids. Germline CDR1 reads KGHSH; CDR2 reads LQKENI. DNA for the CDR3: TGTGCCAGCTCACCCGGACAGGGACCAGCTAACTATGGCTACACCTTC. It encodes CASSPGQGPANYGYTF.

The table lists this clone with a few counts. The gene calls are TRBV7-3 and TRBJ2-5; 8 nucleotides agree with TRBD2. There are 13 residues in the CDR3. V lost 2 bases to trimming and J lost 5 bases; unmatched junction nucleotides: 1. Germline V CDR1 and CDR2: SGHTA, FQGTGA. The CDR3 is CASSLGGGETQYF. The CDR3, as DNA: TGTGCCAGCAGCTTAGGCGGGGGGGAGACCCAGTACTTC.

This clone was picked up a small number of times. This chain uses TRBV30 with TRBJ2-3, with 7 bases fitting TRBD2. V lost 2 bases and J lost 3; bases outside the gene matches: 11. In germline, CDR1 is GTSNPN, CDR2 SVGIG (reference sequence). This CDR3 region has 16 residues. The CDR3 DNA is TGTGCCTGGAGTACCACCGGGACTACAGGTACAGATACGCAGTATTTT. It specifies CAWSTTGTTGTDTQYF. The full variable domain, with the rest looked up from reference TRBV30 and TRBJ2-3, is SQTIHQWPATLVQPVGSPLSLECTVEGTSNPNLYWYRQAAGRGLQLLFYSVGIGQISSEVPQNLSASRPQDRQFILSSKKLLLSDSGFYLCAWSTTGTTGTDTQYFGPGTRLTVL.

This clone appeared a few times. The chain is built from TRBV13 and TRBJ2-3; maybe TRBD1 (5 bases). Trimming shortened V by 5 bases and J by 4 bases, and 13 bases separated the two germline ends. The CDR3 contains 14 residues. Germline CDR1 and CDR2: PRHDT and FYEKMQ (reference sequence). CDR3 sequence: CASSHLQGPDTQYF. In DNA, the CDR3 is TGTGCCAGCAGCCACCTCCAGGGCCCAGATACGCAGTATTTT.

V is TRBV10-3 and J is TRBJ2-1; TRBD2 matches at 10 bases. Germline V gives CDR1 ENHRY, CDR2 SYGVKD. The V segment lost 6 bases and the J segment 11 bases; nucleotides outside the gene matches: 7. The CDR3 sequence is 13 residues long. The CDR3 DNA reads TGTGCCATCAGACTAGCGGGGCTTCCCCAGCAGTTCTTC. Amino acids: CAIRLAGLPQQFF.